What follows is one T cell receptor (beta chain) and its context. Its antigen has not been determined. No clone much larger than this one lies a single base away; base qualities are absent. This record belongs to a study of blood T cell repertoires in COVID-19 (dated by TCRdb to the early 2020s). In terms of the full investigation: Collaborator samples came from the United States, Italy and Spain and covered acute and convalescent phases of COVID-19. The samples were drawn from the first 160 participants of the ongoing ImmuneRACE study and from under 1,500 subjects provided by 6 global collaborators. Where HLA class I and class II types were available, the types were taken from metadata supplied by the sample provider, not from assay-based typing. The dataset comprised deeply sampled blood TCRbeta repertoires from subjects exposed to, actively infected with, or recovered from COVID-19. The repertoires were released in a freely available public database intended as a resource for research on the immune response to SARS-CoV-2. The material from the prospective study consisted of cDNA or gDNA derived from T cells, B-cell-depleted T cells, or PBMCs. Sample metadata almost always included a de-identified subject ID, COVID-19 status, age in years and sex.

Participants in the prospective study were enrolled through a virtual design, were aged about 18 to 100 years, and lived in fewer than 30 United States geographic areas. To assign participants to cohorts, the prospective study relied on clinical history that participants themselves reported in a screening survey and a study questionnaire. A participant counted as exposed if, within 2 weeks of entering the study, that participant had been in contact with someone who had a PCR-confirmed or clinician-diagnosed COVID-19 case. Each participant in the prospective study had whole blood, serum and a nasopharyngeal or oropharyngeal swab collected by mobile phlebotomists. Additional blood draws and questionnaires over an approximately two-month period could optionally be provided by prospective study participants. Prospective study blood samples were shipped either frozen or at room temperature before DNA extraction.

The CDR3 holds 14 amino acids from the cysteine to the phenylalanine. Solely the CDR3 DNA is kept, with 42 bases framed from the first base. The germline V gene (reference sequence) gives CDR1 as MNHEY and CDR2 as SMNVEV. At the junction V is shortened by 0 bases and J by 7 bases, with 10 bases in between. What the work shows at the level of the full study, not this receptor alone: The quantity of clinical and demographic metadata differed by source and by participant and was supplied without curation.

TCRbeta CDR3 regions were amplified from genomic DNA using the immunoSEQ Assay, a bias-controlled multiplex PCR. In the authors' own workflow: Nucleated cell counts per sample were estimated from amplification of reference gene primers within the assay. To quantify the absolute abundance of each unique TCRbeta CDR3 rearrangement, sequence reads were collapsed and filtered. For each sample, productive Simpson clonality was calculated as the square root of Simpson's diversity index across productive rearrangements. Sourced from immuneACCESS, this table was stored by TCRdb with only in-frame sequences that have V and J called. A share of the clones is absent; for the studies checked, an unresolved V gene accounts for under half, and the remainder has no known explanation. Clonal size and the V and J genes are those of that table, whereas D and trimming came from the DNA. This sample lists hundreds of thousands of clones; about 90% were detected once. The ten largest clonotypes hold 0.87% of the sample.

Sequenced input: PBMCs or T cells enriched from blood (not recorded which). This TCR was recovered from a man in his forties or fifties who had been exposed to COVID-19. The sequence joins TRBV27 to TRBJ1-5, and possibly TRBD1, on 5 matching bases. CDR3 loop: CASSLSGAGQPQHF. The DNA sequence reads TGTGCCAGCAGTTTATCAGGGGCAGGCCAGCCCCAGCATTTT.